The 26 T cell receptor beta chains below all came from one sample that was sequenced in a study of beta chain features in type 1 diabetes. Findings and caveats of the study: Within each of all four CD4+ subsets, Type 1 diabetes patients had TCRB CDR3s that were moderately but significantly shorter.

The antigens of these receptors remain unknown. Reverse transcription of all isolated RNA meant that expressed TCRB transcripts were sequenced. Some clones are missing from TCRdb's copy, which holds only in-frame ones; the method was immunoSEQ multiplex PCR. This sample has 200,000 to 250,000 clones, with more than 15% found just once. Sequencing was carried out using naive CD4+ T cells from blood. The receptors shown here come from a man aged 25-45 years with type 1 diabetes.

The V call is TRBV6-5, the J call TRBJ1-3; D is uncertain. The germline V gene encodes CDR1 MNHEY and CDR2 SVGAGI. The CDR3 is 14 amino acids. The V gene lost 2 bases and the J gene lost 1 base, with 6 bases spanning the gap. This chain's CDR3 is CASSYKGSGNTIYF. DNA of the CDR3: TGTGCCAGCAGTTACAAAGGGTCTGGAAACACCATATATTTT.

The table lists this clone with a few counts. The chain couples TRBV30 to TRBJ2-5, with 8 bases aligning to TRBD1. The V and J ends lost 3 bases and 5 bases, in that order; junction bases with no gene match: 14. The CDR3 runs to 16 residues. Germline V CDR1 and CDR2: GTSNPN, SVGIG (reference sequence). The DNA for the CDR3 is TGTGCCTGGAGCCACGGGGGACAGGTCGGTCAGGAGACCCAGTACTTC. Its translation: CAWSHGGQVGQETQYF.

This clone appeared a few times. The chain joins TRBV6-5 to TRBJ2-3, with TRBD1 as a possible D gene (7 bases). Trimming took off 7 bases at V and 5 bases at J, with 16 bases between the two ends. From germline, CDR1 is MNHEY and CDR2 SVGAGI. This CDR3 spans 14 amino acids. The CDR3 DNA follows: TGTGCCAGCACCAAGGGGGCGCGGGAAGATACGCAGTATTTT. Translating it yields CASTKGAREDTQYF.

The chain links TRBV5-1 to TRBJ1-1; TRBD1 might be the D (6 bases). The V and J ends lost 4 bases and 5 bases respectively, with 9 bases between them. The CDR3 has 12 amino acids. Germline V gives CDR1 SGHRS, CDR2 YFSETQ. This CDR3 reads CASSQGQTEAFF. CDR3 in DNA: TGCGCCAGCAGCCAAGGACAGACTGAAGCTTTCTTT.

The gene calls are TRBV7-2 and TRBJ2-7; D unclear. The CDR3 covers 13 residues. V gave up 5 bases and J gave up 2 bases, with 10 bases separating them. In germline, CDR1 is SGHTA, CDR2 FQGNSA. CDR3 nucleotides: TGTGCCAGCAGCCGGCCTCCGACCTACGAGCAGTACTTC. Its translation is CASSRPPTYEQYF.

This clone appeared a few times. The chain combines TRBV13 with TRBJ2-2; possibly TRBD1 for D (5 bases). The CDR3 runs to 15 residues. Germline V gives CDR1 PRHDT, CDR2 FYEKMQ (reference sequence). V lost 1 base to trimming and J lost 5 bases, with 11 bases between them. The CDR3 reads CASSLDAGKTGELFF. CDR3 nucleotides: TGTGCCAGCAGCTTAGATGCAGGGAAGACCGGGGAGCTGTTTTTT.

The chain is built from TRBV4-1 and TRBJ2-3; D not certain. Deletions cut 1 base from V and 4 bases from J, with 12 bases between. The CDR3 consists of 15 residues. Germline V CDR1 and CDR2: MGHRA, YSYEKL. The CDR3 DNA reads TGCGCCAGCAGCCAAGTCGGTCAAGGGTCAGATACGCAGTATTTT. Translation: CASSQVGQGSDTQYF.

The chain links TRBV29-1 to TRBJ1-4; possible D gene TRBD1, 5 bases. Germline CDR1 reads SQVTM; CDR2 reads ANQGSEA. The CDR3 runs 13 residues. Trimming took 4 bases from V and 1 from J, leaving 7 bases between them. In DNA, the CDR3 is TGCAGCGTTGGCAGGGAAACTAATGAAAAACTGTTTTTT. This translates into CSVGRETNEKLFF.

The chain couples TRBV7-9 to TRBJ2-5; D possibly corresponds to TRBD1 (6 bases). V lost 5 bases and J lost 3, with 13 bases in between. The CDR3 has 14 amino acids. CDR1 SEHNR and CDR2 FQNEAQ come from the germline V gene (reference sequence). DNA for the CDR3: TGTGCCAGCAGCCCCAGGGGCCGGAAAGAGACCCAGTACTTC. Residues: CASSPRGRKETQYF.

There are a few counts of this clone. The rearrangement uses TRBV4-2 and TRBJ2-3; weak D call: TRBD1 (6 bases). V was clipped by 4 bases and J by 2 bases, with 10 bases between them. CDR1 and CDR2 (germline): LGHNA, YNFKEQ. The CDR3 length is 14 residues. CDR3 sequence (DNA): TGTGCCAGCAGCCGTTGGACAGACACAGATACGCAGTATTTT. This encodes CASSRWTDTDTQYF.

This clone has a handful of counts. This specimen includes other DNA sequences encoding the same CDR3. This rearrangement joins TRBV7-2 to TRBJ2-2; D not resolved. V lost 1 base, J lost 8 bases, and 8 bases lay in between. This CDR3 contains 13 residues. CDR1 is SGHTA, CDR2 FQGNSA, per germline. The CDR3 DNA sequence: TGTGCCAGCAGCTTAGGGCAAACGGGGGAGCTGTTTTTT. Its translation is CASSLGQTGELFF. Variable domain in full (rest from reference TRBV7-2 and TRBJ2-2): GAGVSQSPSNKVTEKGKDVELRCDPISGHTALYWYRQSLGQGLEFLIYFQGNSAPDKSGLPSDRFSAERTGGSVSTLTIQRTQQEDSAVYLCASSLGQTGELFFGEGSRLTVL.

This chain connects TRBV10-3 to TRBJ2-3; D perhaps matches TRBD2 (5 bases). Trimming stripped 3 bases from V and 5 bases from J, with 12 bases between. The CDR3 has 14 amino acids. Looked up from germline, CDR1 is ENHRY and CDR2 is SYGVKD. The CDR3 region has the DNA TGTGCCATCAGTGACCCTCTTGCGGGAGATACGCAGTATTTT. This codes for CAISDPLAGDTQYF.

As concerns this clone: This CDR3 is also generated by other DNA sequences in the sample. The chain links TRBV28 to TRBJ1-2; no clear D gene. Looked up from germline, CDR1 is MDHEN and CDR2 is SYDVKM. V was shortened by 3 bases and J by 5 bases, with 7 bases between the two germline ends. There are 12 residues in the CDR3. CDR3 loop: CASSLRGYGYTF. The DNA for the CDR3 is TGTGCCAGCAGTTTGCGGGGATATGGCTACACCTTC.

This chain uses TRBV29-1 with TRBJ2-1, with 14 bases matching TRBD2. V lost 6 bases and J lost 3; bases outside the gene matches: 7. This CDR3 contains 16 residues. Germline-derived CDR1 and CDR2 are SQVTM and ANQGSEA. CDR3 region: CSVKGLAGEYYNEQFF. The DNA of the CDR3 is TGCAGCGTGAAGGGACTAGCGGGAGAGTACTACAATGAGCAGTTCTTC.

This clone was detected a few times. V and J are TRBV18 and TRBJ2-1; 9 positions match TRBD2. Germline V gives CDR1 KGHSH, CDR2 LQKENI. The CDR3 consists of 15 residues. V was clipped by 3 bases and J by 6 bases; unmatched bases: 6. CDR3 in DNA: TGTGCCAGCTCACCGCGGCGGGAGGGCCCCAATGAGCAGTTCTTC. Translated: CASSPRREGPNEQFF. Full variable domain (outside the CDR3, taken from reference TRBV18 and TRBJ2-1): NAGVMQNPRHLVRRRGQEARLRCSPMKGHSHVYWYRQLPEEGLKFMVYLQKENIIDESGMPKERFSAEFPKEGPSILRIQQVVRGDSAAYFCASSPRREGPNEQFFGPGTRLTVL.

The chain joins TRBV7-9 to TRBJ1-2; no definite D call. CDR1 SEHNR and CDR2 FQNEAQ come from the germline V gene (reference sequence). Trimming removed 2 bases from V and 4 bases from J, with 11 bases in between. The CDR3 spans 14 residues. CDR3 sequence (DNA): TGTGCCAGCAGCTTACTGCAGGCCTTCTATGGCTACACCTTC. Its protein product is CASSLLQAFYGYTF.

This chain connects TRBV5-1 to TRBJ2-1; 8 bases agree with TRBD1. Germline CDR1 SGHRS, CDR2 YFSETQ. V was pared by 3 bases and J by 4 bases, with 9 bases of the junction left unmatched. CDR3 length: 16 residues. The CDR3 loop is CASSSGTGNSYNEQFF. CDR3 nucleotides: TGCGCCAGCAGCTCCGGGACAGGTAATTCGTACAATGAGCAGTTCTTC. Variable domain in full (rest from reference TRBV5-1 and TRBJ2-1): KAGVTQTPRYLIKTRGQQVTLSCSPISGHRSVSWYQQTPGQGLQFLFEYFSETQRNKGNFPGRFSGRQFSNSRSEMNVSTLELGDSALYLCASSSGTGNSYNEQFFGPGTRLTVL.

CDR3 residues: CSVGNTGADTQYF. Written as DNA, the CDR3 is TGCAGCGTTGGGAACACAGGGGCAGATACGCAGTATTTT. This chain links TRBV29-1 with TRBJ2-3; the match to TRBD1 covers 7 bases. Trimming cost V 4 bases and J 4 bases; bases outside gene matches: 5. This CDR3 has 13 residues. Germline V gene data show CDR1 as SQVTM and CDR2 as ANQGSEA.

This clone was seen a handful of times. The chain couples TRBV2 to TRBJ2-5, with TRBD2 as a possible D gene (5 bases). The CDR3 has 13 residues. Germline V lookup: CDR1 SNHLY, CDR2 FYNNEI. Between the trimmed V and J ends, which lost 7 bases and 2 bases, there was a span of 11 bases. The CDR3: CASTGETQETQYF. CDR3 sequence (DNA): TGTGCCAGCACCGGGGAGACACAAGAGACCCAGTACTTC.

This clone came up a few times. The CDR3 DNA reads TGTGCCAGCTCATCCGGACTGGGGAACACCGGGGAGCTGTTTTTT. It is translated as CASSSGLGNTGELFF. The chain recombines TRBV18 with TRBJ2-2; maybe TRBD2 (5 bases). Trimming shortened V by 5 bases and J by 1 base, and 11 bases separated the two germline ends. Per germline, CDR1 KGHSH and CDR2 LQKENI. This CDR3 has 15 amino acids.

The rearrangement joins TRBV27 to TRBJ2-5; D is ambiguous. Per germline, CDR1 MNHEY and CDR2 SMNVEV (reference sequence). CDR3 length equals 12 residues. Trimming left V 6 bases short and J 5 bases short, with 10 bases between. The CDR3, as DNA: TGTGCCAGCAGATCCAATTGGGAGACCCAGTACTTC. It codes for CASRSNWETQYF.

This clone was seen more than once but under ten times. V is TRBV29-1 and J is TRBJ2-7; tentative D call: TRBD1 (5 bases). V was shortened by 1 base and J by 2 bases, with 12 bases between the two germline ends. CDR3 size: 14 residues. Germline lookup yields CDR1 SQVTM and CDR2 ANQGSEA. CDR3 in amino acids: CSVEGYQGTYEQYF. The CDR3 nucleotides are TGCAGCGTTGAAGGTTATCAGGGCACCTACGAGCAGTACTTC.

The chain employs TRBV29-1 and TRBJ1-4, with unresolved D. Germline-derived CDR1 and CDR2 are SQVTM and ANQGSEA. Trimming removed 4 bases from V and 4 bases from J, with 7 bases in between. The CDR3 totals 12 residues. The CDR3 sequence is CSVGRFNEKLFF. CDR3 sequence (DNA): TGCAGCGTTGGACGGTTTAATGAAAAACTGTTTTTT.

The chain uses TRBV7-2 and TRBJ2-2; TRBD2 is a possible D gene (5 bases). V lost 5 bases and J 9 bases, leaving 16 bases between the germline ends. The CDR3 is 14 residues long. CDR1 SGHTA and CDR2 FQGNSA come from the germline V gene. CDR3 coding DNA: TGTGCCAGCAGCCTCGGACTCCCCACGCGGGAGCTGTTTTTT. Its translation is CASSLGLPTRELFF.

CDR3 amino acids: CASSAGTGLQETQYF. The CDR3 DNA is TGTGCCAGCAGCGCCGGGACAGGACTCCAAGAGACCCAGTACTTC. The gene calls are TRBV9 and TRBJ2-5, with 8 bases matching TRBD1. Per germline, CDR1 SGDLS and CDR2 YYNGEE. The CDR3 consists of 15 residues. V shed 3 bases, J shed 1 base, and the junction held 5 bases outside the gene matches. The full variable domain, completed using reference TRBV9 and TRBJ2-5, is DSGVTQTPKHLITATGQRVTLRCSPRSGDLSVYWYQQSLDQGLQFLIQYYNGEERAKGNILERFSAQQFPDLHSELNLSSLELGDSALYFCASSAGTGLQETQYFGPGTRLLVL.

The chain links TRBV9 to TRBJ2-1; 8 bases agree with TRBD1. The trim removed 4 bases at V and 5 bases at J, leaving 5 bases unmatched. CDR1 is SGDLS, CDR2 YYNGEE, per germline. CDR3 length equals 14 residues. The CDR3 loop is CASSPRTGHNEQFF. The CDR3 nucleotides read TGTGCCAGCAGCCCTAGGACAGGGCACAATGAGCAGTTCTTC.